Following are 18 T cell receptor beta chains from one sample sequenced in a study of radiotherapy plus CTLA-4 blockade in lung cancer. Repertoires were generated with immunoSEQ multiplex PCR, while TCRdb's copy carries only in-frame clones and drops some. There are more than 75,000 clones in the sample; about four fifths occur only once, and roughly 26% lies in the top ten. The sequencing used peripheral blood, collected from a patient treated with radiotherapy plus ipilimumab. Source of these receptors: a human donor with non-small cell lung cancer that progressed on radiotherapy plus ipilimumab.

The V call is TRBV30, the J call TRBJ2-5; D gene ambiguous. V lost 1 base to trimming and J lost 4 bases, with 19 bases between them. Germline V gene sequence: CDR1 GTSNPN, CDR2 SVGIG (reference sequence). The CDR3 runs 16 residues. CDR3 nucleotides: TGTGCCTGGAGTGCCGGGTCCCATAGTATGTTAGAGACCCAGTACTTC. Its translation is CAWSAGSHSMLETQYF.

To note about this clone: Germline is not matched at one junction end, which may reflect a read error. The chain employs TRBV7-7 and TRBJ2-2, with D unresolved. Germline CDR1 is SSHAT and CDR2 is FNYEAQ (reference sequence). The CDR3 loop spans 15 amino acids. CDR3 bases: TGTGCTAGCAGCTTAGGCCGGATAGCCACCGGGGAGCTGTTTTTT. Amino acids: CASSLGRIATGELFF.

V gene TRBV2 combines with J gene TRBJ1-2; 8 positions match TRBD1. Per the germline V gene, CDR1 is SNHLY and CDR2 is FYNNEI. The V gene end was trimmed by 11 bases and the J gene end by 5 bases; junction bases not matched to a gene: 13. The CDR3 loop spans 14 amino acids. The CDR3 DNA follows: TGTGCCGGAAAAACAGGGGGTGGACCGTATGGCTACACCTTC. Its translation: CAGKTGGGPYGYTF.

The chain has TRBV7-9 and TRBJ1-1; D is unresolved. The CDR3 is 15 residues long. Trimming cost V 0 bases and J 0 bases, with 8 bases left between them. Germline assignment: CDR1 SEHNR and CDR2 FQNEAQ (reference sequence). CDR3 amino acids: CASSLAVPLNTEAFF. Here the CDR3 DNA reads TGTGCCAGCAGCTTAGCGGTACCTTTGAACACTGAAGCTTTCTTT.

This clone was seen only once. This CDR3 reads CASSVGASGGYNEQFF. CDR3 in DNA: TGTGCCAGCAGCGTTGGGGCTAGCGGGGGATACAATGAGCAGTTCTTC. V is TRBV9 and J is TRBJ2-1; 10 bases line up with TRBD2. Germline CDR1 SGDLS, CDR2 YYNGEE. The CDR3 extends over 16 amino acids. V lost 2 bases and J lost 4; bases outside the gene matches: 6. Drawing the rest from reference TRBV9 and TRBJ2-1, the complete variable domain is DSGVTQTPKHLITATGQRVTLRCSPRSGDLSVYWYQQSLDQGLQFLIQYYNGEERAKGNILERFSAQQFPDLHSELNLSSLELGDSALYFCASSVGASGGYNEQFFGPGTRLTVL.

V is TRBV28 and J is TRBJ1-5; D might be TRBD1 (5 bases). Germline loops: CDR1 MDHEN, CDR2 SYDVKM. The CDR3 has 17 amino acids. V was shortened by 1 base and J by 2 bases, with 15 bases between the two germline ends. CDR3 region: CASSLLWGGVGNQPQHF. The CDR3 DNA reads as TGTGCCAGCAGTTTATTGTGGGGGGGGGTAGGCAATCAGCCCCAGCATTTT.

The gene calls are TRBV10-3 and TRBJ2-3; D perhaps matches TRBD1 (7 bases). Germline values: CDR1 ENHRY, CDR2 SYGVKD. V dropped 10 bases and J dropped 5 bases, with 13 bases sitting between them. The CDR3 is 12 residues long. The CDR3 DNA reads TGTGCCACCAGGGGGGAAAGAGATACGCAGTATTTT. The encoded protein is CATRGERDTQYF.

This rearrangement joins TRBV28 to TRBJ1-3, with D possibly matching TRBD1 (5 bases). V lost 3 bases, J lost 0 bases, and 9 bases lay in between. The length of the CDR3 is 15 residues. Per germline, CDR1 MDHEN and CDR2 SYDVKM. The CDR3 DNA reads as TGTGCCAGCAGTTTCCCAGGGAGCTCTGGAAACACCATATATTTT. Translated: CASSFPGSSGNTIYF.

V is TRBV30 and J is TRBJ2-7; D is possibly TRBD2 (6 bases). The ends were cut back, 4 bases at V and 0 bases at J, with 13 bases in the middle. Germline assignment: CDR1 GTSNPN and CDR2 SVGIG (reference sequence). This CDR3 has 14 residues. CDR3 protein: CAWTGGGLSYEQYF. CDR3 in DNA: TGTGCCTGGACCGGGGGTGGGCTCTCCTACGAGCAGTACTTC.

This clone was observed a single time. The rearrangement uses TRBV7-8 and TRBJ1-1; 8 bases map to TRBD1. V gave up 6 bases and J gave up 1 base; unmatched junction bases: 4. CDR3 length equals 14 residues. Germline assignment: CDR1 SGHVS and CDR2 FQNEAQ. As DNA, the CDR3 is TGTGCCAGCAGAAGAGGACAGGGGAACACTGAAGCTTTCTTT. It specifies CASRRGQGNTEAFF.

The sample holds one count of this clone. The chain employs TRBV28 and TRBJ1-5; a weak D match, TRBD1 (5 bases). From germline, CDR1 is MDHEN and CDR2 SYDVKM. Trimming cost V 2 bases and J 6 bases, with 5 bases left between them. This CDR3 has 12 amino acids. The DNA of the CDR3 is TGTGCCAGCAGTTTAGGGGGTCAGCCCCAGCATTTT. It is translated as CASSLGGQPQHF.

In this sample, this clone turned up a few times. The gene calls are TRBV4-1 and TRBJ2-3, with TRBD1 as a possible D gene (5 bases). This CDR3 is 16 amino acids long. Between the trimmed V and J ends, which lost 3 bases and 0 bases, there was a span of 13 bases. Germline lookup yields CDR1 MGHRA and CDR2 YSYEKL. CDR3 amino acids: CASSHSGQYSTDTQYF. The CDR3 DNA is TGCGCCAGCAGCCATTCAGGGCAGTATAGCACAGATACGCAGTATTTT.

The chain has TRBV5-1 and TRBJ2-5; TRBD2 is a possible D gene (5 bases). The CDR3 is 15 amino acids. CDR1 SGHRS and CDR2 YFSETQ come from the germline V gene. V was pared by 1 base and J by 5 bases, with 15 bases between. The CDR3 reads CASSLFKGPGETQYF. CDR3 DNA sequence: TGCGCCAGCAGCTTGTTCAAAGGTCCGGGGGAGACCCAGTACTTC.

This chain connects TRBV29-1 to TRBJ1-2; D uncertain. Germline CDR1 reads SQVTM; CDR2 reads ANQGSEA. The CDR3 length is 10 residues. The V end lost 5 bases, the J end lost 7 bases, and 8 bases lay between the germline ends. The CDR3 here is CSVKGPGYTF. In nucleotides, the CDR3 is TGCAGCGTTAAAGGGCCTGGCTACACCTTC.

The chain carries TRBV28 and TRBJ2-1, with D possibly being TRBD1 or TRBD2 (10 bases each). This CDR3 contains 22 residues. The germline V gene has CDR1 MDHEN and CDR2 SYDVKM. The V and J ends lost 2 bases and 9 bases respectively, with 38 bases between them. The CDR3 is CASSLRDRGKREGRSGYGEQFF. Written as DNA, the CDR3 is TGTGCCAGCAGTTTACGGGACAGGGGAAAGCGGGAGGGCCGGTCCGGGTATGGTGAGCAGTTCTTC.

J is TRBJ1-5 and V is TRBV6-1, with D unclear. The V end was cut by 4 bases, the J end by 3 bases, with 7 bases between. CDR3 length: 13 amino acids. Per the germline V gene, CDR1 is MNHNS and CDR2 is SASEGT. The CDR3 region is CASSGGINQPQHF. The CDR3 region has the DNA TGTGCCAGCAGTGGGGGTATCAATCAGCCCCAGCATTTT.

The chain is built from TRBV28 and TRBJ2-4; tentatively, D is TRBD2 (6 bases). V was trimmed by 4 bases and J by 15 bases, leaving 22 bases between them. CDR3 length: 14 residues. The germline gives CDR1 MDHEN, CDR2 SYDVKM. In DNA form, the CDR3 reads TGTGCCAGCAGTTCGCTTGGTGGGAGGTCGACCCTGTACTTC. Protein sequence: CASSSLGGRSTLYF.

The rearrangement joins TRBV19 to TRBJ1-1; D call uncertain. This CDR3 spans 12 amino acids. The germline V gene has CDR1 LNHDA and CDR2 SQIVND (reference sequence). The ends were cut back, 7 bases at V and 6 bases at J, with 12 bases in the middle. CDR3 bases: TGTGCCAGTACGGCGGGTCGCGCTGAAGCTTTCTTT. Translating it yields CASTAGRAEAFF.